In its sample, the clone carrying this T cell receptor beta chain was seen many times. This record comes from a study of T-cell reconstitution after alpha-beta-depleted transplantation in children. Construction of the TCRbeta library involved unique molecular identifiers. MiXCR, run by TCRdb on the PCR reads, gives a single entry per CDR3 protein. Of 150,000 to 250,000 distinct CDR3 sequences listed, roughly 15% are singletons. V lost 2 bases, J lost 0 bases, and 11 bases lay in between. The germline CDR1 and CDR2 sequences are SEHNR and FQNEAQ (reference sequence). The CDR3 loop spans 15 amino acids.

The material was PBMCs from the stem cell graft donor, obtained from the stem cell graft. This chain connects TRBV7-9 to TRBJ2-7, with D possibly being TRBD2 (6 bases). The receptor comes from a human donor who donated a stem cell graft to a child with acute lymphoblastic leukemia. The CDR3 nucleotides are TGTGCCAGCAGCTTAATGGCGGGGATCTCCTACGAGCAGTACTTC. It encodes CASSLMAGISYEQYF.